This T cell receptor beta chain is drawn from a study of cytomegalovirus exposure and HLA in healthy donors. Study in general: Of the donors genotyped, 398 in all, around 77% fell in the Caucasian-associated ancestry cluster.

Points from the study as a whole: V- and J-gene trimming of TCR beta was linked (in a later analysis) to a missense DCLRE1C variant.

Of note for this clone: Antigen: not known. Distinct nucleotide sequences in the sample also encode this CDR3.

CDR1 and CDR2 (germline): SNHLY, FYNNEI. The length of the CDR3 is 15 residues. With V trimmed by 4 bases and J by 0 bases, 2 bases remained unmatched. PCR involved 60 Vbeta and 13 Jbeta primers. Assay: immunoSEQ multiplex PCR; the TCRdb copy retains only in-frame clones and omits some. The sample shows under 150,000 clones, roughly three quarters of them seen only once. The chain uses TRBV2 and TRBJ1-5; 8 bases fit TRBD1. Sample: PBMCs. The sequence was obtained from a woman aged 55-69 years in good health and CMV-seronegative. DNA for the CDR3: TGTGCCAGCAGTGGACAGGGGCTTAGCAATCAGCCCCAGCATTTT. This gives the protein CASSGQGLSNQPQHF.